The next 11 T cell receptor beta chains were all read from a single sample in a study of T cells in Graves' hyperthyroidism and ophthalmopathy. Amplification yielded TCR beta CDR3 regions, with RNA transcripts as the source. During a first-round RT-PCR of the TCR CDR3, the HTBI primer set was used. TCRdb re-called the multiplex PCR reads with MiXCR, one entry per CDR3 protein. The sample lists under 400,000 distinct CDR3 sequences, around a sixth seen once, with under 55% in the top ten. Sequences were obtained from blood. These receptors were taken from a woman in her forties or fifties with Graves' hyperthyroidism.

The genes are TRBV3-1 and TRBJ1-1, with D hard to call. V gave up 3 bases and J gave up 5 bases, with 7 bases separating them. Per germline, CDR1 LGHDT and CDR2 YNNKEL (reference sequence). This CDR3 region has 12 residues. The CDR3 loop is CASSQRTTEAFF. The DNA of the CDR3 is TGTGCCAGCAGCCAGCGGACGACTGAAGCTTTCTTT. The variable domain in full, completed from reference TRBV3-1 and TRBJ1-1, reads DTAVSQTPKYLVTQMGNDKSIKCEQNLGHDTMYWYKQDSKKFLKIMFSYNNKELIINETVPNRFSPKSPDKAHLNLHINSLELGDSAVYFCASSQRTTEAFFGQGTRLTVV.

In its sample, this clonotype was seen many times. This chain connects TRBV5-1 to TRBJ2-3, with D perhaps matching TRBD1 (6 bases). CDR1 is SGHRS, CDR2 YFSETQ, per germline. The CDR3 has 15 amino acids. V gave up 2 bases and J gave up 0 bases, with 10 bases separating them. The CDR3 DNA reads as TGCGCCAGCAGCTTACAGGGTTCTAGCACAGATACGCAGTATTTT. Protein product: CASSLQGSSTDTQYF.

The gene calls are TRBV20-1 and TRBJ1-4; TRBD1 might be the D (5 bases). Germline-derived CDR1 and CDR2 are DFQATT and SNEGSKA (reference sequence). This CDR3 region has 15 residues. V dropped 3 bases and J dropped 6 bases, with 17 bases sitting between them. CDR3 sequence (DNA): TGCAGTGCTAGGGTTTCAGGGCGGTCAGATGAAAAACTGTTTTTT. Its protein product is CSARVSGRSDEKLFF.

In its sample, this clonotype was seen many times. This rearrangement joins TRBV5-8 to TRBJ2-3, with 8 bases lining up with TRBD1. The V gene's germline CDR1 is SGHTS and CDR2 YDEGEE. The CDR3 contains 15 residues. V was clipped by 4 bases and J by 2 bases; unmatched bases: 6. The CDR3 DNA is TGTGCCAGCAGCGGCGGGACAGGCCCCACAGATACGCAGTATTTT. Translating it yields CASSGGTGPTDTQYF. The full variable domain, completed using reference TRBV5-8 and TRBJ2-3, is EAGVTQSPTHLIKTRGQQATLRCSPISGHTSVYWYQQALGLGLQFLLWYDEGEERNRGNFPPRFSGRQFPNYSSELNVNALELEDSALYLCASSGGTGPTDTQYFGPGTRLTVL.

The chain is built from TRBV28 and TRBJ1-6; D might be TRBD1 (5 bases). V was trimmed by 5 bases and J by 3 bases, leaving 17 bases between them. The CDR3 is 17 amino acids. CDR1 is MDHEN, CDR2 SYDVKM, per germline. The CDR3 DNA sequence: TGTGCCAGCAGTACCAATGACGCGGGGGGCTATAATTCACCCCTCCACTTT. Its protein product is CASSTNDAGGYNSPLHF.

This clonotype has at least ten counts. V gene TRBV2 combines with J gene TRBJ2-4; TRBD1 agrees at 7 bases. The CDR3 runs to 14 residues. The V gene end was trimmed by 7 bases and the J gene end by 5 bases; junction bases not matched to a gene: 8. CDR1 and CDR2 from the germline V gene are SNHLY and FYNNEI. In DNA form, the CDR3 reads TGTGCCAGCATACACCGGGACAGAGAAAACATTCAGTACTTC. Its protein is CASIHRDRENIQYF. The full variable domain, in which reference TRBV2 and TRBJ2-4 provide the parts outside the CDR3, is EPEVTQTPSHQVTQMGQEVILRCVPISNHLYFYWYRQILGQKVEFLVSFYNNEISEKSEIFDDQFSVERPDGSNFTLKIRSTKLEDSAMYFCASIHRDRENIQYFGAGTRLSVL.

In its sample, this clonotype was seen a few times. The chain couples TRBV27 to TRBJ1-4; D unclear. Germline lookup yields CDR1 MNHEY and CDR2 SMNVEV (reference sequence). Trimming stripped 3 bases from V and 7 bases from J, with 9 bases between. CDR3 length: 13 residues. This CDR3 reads CASSFGQLEKLFF. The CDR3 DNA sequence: TGTGCCAGCAGTTTCGGGCAGCTTGAAAAACTGTTTTTT.

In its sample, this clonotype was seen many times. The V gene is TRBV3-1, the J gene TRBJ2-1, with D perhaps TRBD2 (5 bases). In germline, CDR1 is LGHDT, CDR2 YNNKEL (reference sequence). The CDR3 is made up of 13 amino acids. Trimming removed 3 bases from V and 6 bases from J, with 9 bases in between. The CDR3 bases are TGTGCCAGCAGCCATCTAGCAACCAATGAGCAGTTCTTC. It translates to CASSHLATNEQFF.

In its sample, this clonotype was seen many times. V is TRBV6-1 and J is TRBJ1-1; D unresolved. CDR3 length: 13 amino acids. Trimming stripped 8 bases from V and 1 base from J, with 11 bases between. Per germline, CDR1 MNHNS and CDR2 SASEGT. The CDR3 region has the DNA TGTGCCAGCTATTCCACGGGGAACACTGAAGCTTTCTTT. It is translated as CASYSTGNTEAFF.

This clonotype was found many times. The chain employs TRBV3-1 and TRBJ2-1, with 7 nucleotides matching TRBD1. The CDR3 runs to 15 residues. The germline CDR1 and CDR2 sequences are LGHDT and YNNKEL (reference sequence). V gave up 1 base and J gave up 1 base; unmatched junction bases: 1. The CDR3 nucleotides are TGTGCCAGCAGCCAAGGACAGGGATCCTACAATGAGCAGTTCTTC. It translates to CASSQGQGSYNEQFF.

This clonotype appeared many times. As DNA, the CDR3 is TGCGCCAGCAGCTTGGAACGGGATGAGCAGTTCTTC. It specifies CASSLERDEQFF. The chain couples TRBV5-1 to TRBJ2-1; D call uncertain. This CDR3 region has 12 residues. V lost 0 bases to trimming and J lost 8 bases, with 6 bases between them. Per the germline V gene, CDR1 is SGHRS and CDR2 is YFSETQ.